This TCR beta chain was retrieved from a study of early T cells in non-severe SARS-CoV-2 infection. Study-wide points: The matching step, a VDJdb search, favored anti-spike CD8 responses and missed private and CD4 specificities.

This clonotype was counted ten times or more. The target antigen is unknown. CDR1 is DFQATT, CDR2 SNEGSKA, per germline (reference sequence). The CDR3 has 14 residues. V lost 5 bases, J lost 2 bases, and 4 bases stayed unmatched. In TCRdb, the 5' RACE reads were re-called with MiXCR into one record per CDR3 protein. The sample carries around 62,000 distinct CDR3 sequences, 4.9% recorded once. The chain combines TRBV20-1 with TRBJ2-3; 10 bases are shared with TRBD1. The clonotype was recovered from an adult who was a healthcare worker with PCR-confirmed SARS-CoV-2 infection or an uninfected control (not recorded which). The sequencing input was whole blood. The CDR3 loop is CSAPRQGATDTQYF. CDR3 bases: TGCAGTGCTCCCAGACAGGGGGCCACAGATACGCAGTATTTT.